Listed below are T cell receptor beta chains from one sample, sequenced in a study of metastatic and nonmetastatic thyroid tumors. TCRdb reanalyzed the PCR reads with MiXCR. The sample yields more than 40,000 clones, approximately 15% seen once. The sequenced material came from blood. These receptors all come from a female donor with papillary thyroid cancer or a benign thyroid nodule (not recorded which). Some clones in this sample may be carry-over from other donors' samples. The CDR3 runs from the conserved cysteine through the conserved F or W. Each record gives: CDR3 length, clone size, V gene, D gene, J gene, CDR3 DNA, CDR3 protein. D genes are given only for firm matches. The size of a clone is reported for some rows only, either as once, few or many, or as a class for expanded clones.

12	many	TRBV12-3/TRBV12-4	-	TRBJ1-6	TGTGCCAGCAGTTTTAGTAGCTCACCCCTCCACTTT	CASSFSSSPLHF
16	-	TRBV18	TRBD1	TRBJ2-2	TGTGCCAGCTCACTCCCGGACAGGCTGAACACCGGGGAGCTGTTTTTT	CASSLPDRLNTGELFF
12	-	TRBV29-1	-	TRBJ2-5	TGCAGCCTTTTATGGGGGGTACAGACCCAGTACTTC	CSLLWGVQTQYF
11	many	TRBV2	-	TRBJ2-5	TGTGCCAGCGGGAGGCAAGAGACCCAGTACTTC	CASGRQETQYF
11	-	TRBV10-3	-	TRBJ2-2	TGTGCCACTATGGGAGTCGGAGAGCTGTTTTTT	CATMGVGELFF
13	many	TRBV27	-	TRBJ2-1	TGTGCCAGCAGTATCGGGCCGGTACATGAGCAGTTCTTC	CASSIGPVHEQFF
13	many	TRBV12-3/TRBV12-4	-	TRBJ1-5	TGTGCCAGCAGAAAGCAGGGAGACCAGCCCCAGCATTTT	CASRKQGDQPQHF
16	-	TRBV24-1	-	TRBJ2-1	TGTGCCACCAGTGATGCCGAGACGAATCACTACAATGAGCAGTTCTTC	CATSDAETNHYNEQFF
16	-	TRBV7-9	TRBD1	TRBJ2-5	TGTGCCAGCAGCTCCACCCAGAGGGGGCTCCAAGAGACCCAGTACTTC	CASSSTQRGLQETQYF
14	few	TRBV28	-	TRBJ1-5	TGTGCCAGCAGCACGGACCGCCGGAGGCAGCCCCAGCATTTT	CASSTDRRRQPQHF
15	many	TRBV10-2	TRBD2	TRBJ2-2	TGCGCCAGCACTCCCAGCGGGACGAACACCGGGGAGCTGTTTTTT	CASTPSGTNTGELFF
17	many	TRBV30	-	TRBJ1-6	TGTGCCTGGAGGGACCGCTTGAGGAGCTCCTATAATTCACCCCTCCACTTT	CAWRDRLRSSYNSPLHF
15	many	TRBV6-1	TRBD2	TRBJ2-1	TGTGCCAGCACCAAGCTAGCGGAATCCTACAATGAGCAGTTCTTC	CASTKLAESYNEQFF
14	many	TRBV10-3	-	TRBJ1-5	TGTGCCATCAGTGAGACAAAGCAGAATCAGCCCCAGCATTTT	CAISETKQNQPQHF